Following are 22 T cell receptor beta chains from one sample sequenced in a study of cytomegalovirus exposure and HLA in healthy donors. Use of 60 Vbeta and 13 Jbeta primers characterized the PCR. The protocol was immunoSEQ multiplex PCR, while the TCRdb copy is restricted to in-frame clones and leaves out a portion. The sample lists 100,000 or so clones; 70% to 85% were seen once. The material sequenced was PBMCs. The receptors here all came from a man between 18 and 35 years old in good health and CMV-seronegative.

V gene TRBV5-1 combines with J gene TRBJ1-2; TRBD1 matches at 7 bases. With V trimmed by 0 bases and J by 8 bases, 10 bases remained unmatched. The germline gives CDR1 SGHRS, CDR2 YFSETQ. The CDR3 is 15 residues long. The CDR3 bases are TGCGCCAGCAGCTTGGACTCCGGGACAGTACGGGGCTACACCTTC. This sequence encodes CASSLDSGTVRGYTF.

As regards this clone: Other DNA sequences in this sample translate to the same CDR3. The gene calls are TRBV2 and TRBJ1-5; 7 positions agree with TRBD1. CDR1 and CDR2 (germline): SNHLY, FYNNEI. The CDR3 spans 12 residues. Trimming removed 8 bases from V and 6 bases from J; junction bases left unmatched: 4. The CDR3, as DNA: TGTGCCAGCCGGGCAGGGGGTCAGCCCCAGCATTTT. It is translated as CASRAGGQPQHF. Looking up the rest from reference TRBV2 and TRBJ1-5 gives the full variable domain: EPEVTQTPSHQVTQMGQEVILRCVPISNHLYFYWYRQILGQKVEFLVSFYNNEISEKSEIFDDQFSVERPDGSNFTLKIRSTKLEDSAMYFCASRAGGQPQHFGDGTRLSIL.

The chain links TRBV29-1 to TRBJ1-2, with 7 positions matching TRBD1. CDR3 size: 15 residues. V lost 1 base and J lost 6; bases outside the gene matches: 11. The germline CDR1 and CDR2 sequences are SQVTM and ANQGSEA. The CDR3 DNA sequence: TGCAGCGTTGAAGGGTGGCAGGGGGAGTGGAATGGCTACACCTTC. Its protein is CSVEGWQGEWNGYTF.

The V and J genes are TRBV7-6 and TRBJ1-2; 10 nucleotides align to TRBD1. From germline, CDR1 is SGHVS and CDR2 FNYEAQ. Trimming at V came to 5 bases and at J to 2 bases, leaving 2 bases not matched to a gene. CDR3 size: 14 residues. CDR3 sequence (DNA): TGTGCCAGCAGCGCGGGACAGGGGAACTATGGCTACACCTTC. Translated: CASSAGQGNYGYTF.

This clone was counted a single time. This sample also contains other DNA sequences that code for the same CDR3. The chain carries TRBV11-2 and TRBJ1-1; D uncertain. V was pared by 3 bases and J by 1 base, with 9 bases between. CDR1 SGHAT and CDR2 FQNNGV come from the germline V gene. The CDR3 length is 14 residues. The CDR3 DNA is TGTGCCAGCAGCTTTGGAAGAGGGAACACTGAAGCTTTCTTT. Translation gives CASSFGRGNTEAFF.

The chain is built from TRBV7-2 and TRBJ2-3; 8 bases are a match to TRBD1. Trimming removed 3 bases from V and 13 bases from J; junction bases left unmatched: 15. The germline gives CDR1 SGHTA, CDR2 FQGNSA. The CDR3 contains 15 residues. CDR3 DNA sequence: TGTGCCAGCAGCTTTAGCCAGGACAGGGTCAGGGGGGAGTATTTT. Amino acids: CASSFSQDRVRGEYF.

The V gene is TRBV2, the J gene TRBJ1-1, with D maybe TRBD1 (5 bases). Germline V gene sequence: CDR1 SNHLY, CDR2 FYNNEI. The CDR3 length is 13 residues. With 6 bases removed from V and 1 base from J, the gap between germline ends came to 9 bases. The CDR3 protein is CASRRQPNTEAFF. The DNA of the CDR3 is TGTGCCAGCAGGCGACAGCCGAACACTGAAGCTTTCTTT.

As regards this clone: Compared with germline, one end of the junction differs, possibly owing to a read error. The rearrangement uses TRBV27 and TRBJ1-5; D remains ambiguous. There are 13 residues in the CDR3. CDR1 and CDR2 (germline): MNHEY, SMNVEV (reference sequence). The CDR3 region is CAGSLFPYQPQHF. In DNA form, the CDR3 reads TGTGCCGGCAGTTTATTCCCCTATCAGCCCCAGCATTTT.

The chain couples TRBV18 to TRBJ2-7; D not resolved. The CDR3 covers 14 residues. V lost 3 bases and J lost 2, with 11 bases in between. Germline CDR1 reads KGHSH; CDR2 reads LQKENI. The CDR3 sequence is CASSPNTLTYEQYF. CDR3 sequence (DNA): TGTGCCAGCTCACCGAATACTTTAACCTACGAGCAGTACTTC.

The chain combines TRBV15 with TRBJ1-1; D gene ambiguous. The germline V gene has CDR1 LNHNV and CDR2 YYDKDF (reference sequence). V was trimmed by 4 bases and J by 7 bases, leaving 10 bases between them. This CDR3 has 12 amino acids. The CDR3 bases are TGTGCCACCAGCACCCGCGGTAATGAAGCTTTCTTT. Translating it yields CATSTRGNEAFF.

This clone was seen just once. The V call is TRBV29-1, the J call TRBJ2-5, with 11 nucleotides matching TRBD2. The CDR3 covers 17 residues. V dropped 6 bases and J dropped 5; count of bases not matched to a gene: 17. CDR1 is SQVTM and CDR2 is ANQGSEA in the germline V gene. In nucleotides, the CDR3 is TGCAGCGTCGCGTCAGGTCAGCTAGCGGGAGGAGCGGAGACCCAGTACTTC. The encoded protein is CSVASGQLAGGAETQYF.

The rearrangement joins TRBV10-3 to TRBJ1-1; D unclear. Germline loops: CDR1 ENHRY, CDR2 SYGVKD. This CDR3 region has 14 residues. V was clipped by 0 bases and J by 2 bases, with 7 bases between them. CDR3 sequence reads: CAISESPGNTEAFF. DNA of the CDR3: TGTGCCATCAGTGAGTCCCCCGGTAACACTGAAGCTTTCTTT.

The V gene is TRBV6-5, the J gene TRBJ2-2; 7 bases are shared with TRBD2. The junction had 2 bases not matched to a gene; V was cut back by 1 base and J by 6 bases. Germline assignment: CDR1 MNHEY and CDR2 SVGAGI. The length of the CDR3 is 14 residues. CDR3 nucleotides: TGTGCCAGCAGTTACTTGCGGGAGTCCGGGGAGCTGTTTTTT. Protein product: CASSYLRESGELFF.

J is TRBJ2-1 and V is TRBV29-1, with TRBD2 matching 7 bases. Germline V gene sequence: CDR1 SQVTM, CDR2 ANQGSEA. Trimming at V came to 2 bases and at J to 8 bases, leaving 3 bases not matched to a gene. This CDR3 comprises 12 residues. CDR3 amino acids: CSVEPGGDEQFF. Written as DNA, the CDR3 is TGCAGCGTTGAACCGGGGGGAGATGAGCAGTTCTTC.

This clone was seen a handful of times. The chain joins TRBV19 to TRBJ2-7, with 9 bases fitting TRBD1. Germline assignment: CDR1 LNHDA and CDR2 SQIVND (reference sequence). This CDR3 region has 16 residues. Unmatched junction bases numbered 12, after V lost 7 bases and J lost 2 bases. The CDR3 loop reads CASTKSLGQGTYEQYF. CDR3 DNA sequence: TGTGCCAGTACTAAAAGCCTGGGACAGGGCACCTACGAGCAGTACTTC.

As for this clone: A junction end diverges from the germline sequence, so it may reflect a read error. The chain joins TRBV7-7 to TRBJ2-2; D is undetermined. The CDR3 spans 14 residues. CDR1 is SSHAT, CDR2 FNYEAQ, per germline (reference sequence). The CDR3 bases are TGTGCTAGCAGCTTAGTTTCGGGCACCGGGGAGCTGTTTTTT. It encodes CASSLVSGTGELFF.

V gene TRBV30 combines with J gene TRBJ2-3, with TRBD2 identical over 8 bases. V shed 3 bases, J shed 5 bases, and the junction held 16 bases outside the gene matches. Germline CDR1 GTSNPN, CDR2 SVGIG (reference sequence). CDR3 length: 17 amino acids. The CDR3 DNA follows: TGTGCCTGGAGGGCCGAGATGTTAGCGGGATCCAAAGATACGCAGTATTTT. Its protein product is CAWRAEMLAGSKDTQYF.

The chain recombines TRBV18 with TRBJ2-7; 9 bases fit TRBD2. The CDR3 contains 16 residues. In germline, CDR1 is KGHSH, CDR2 LQKENI. V lost 5 bases and J lost 1; bases outside the gene matches: 9. CDR3 loop: CASSEGGSGSSYEQYF. As DNA, the CDR3 is TGTGCCAGCTCAGAGGGGGGTAGCGGGAGTTCCTACGAGCAGTACTTC.

This clone has just a few counts. V usage is TRBV29-1 and J usage is TRBJ2-1; 10 bases are shared with TRBD2. V lost 7 bases to trimming and J lost 8 bases; unmatched junction nucleotides: 8. The CDR3 length is 13 residues. The germline V gene has CDR1 SQVTM and CDR2 ANQGSEA. In nucleotides, the CDR3 is TGCAGCGCTACTAGCGGGATAAGCGATGAGCAGTTCTTC. This gives the protein CSATSGISDEQFF.

V and J are TRBV11-2 and TRBJ2-5; D ambiguous. With 5 bases removed from V and 2 bases from J, the gap between germline ends came to 3 bases. Per germline, CDR1 SGHAT and CDR2 FQNNGV. The CDR3 spans 11 residues. CDR3 DNA sequence: TGTGCCAGCAGCCAACAAGAGACCCAGTACTTC. It specifies CASSQQETQYF.

The rearrangement uses TRBV5-1 and TRBJ1-2; 8 positions agree with TRBD1. Germline V gene sequence: CDR1 SGHRS, CDR2 YFSETQ. This CDR3 spans 14 amino acids. J lost 7 bases, V lost 4 bases, and 9 bases had no gene match. CDR3: CASSLTQGGGGYTF. DNA for the CDR3: TGCGCCAGCAGCCTCACACAGGGGGGAGGTGGCTACACCTTC.

The V gene is TRBV9, the J gene TRBJ1-2; maybe TRBD1 (5 bases). Germline CDR1 reads SGDLS; CDR2 reads YYNGEE. Deletions cut 0 bases from V and 8 bases from J, with 11 bases between. CDR3 size: 13 residues. As DNA, the CDR3 is TGTGCCAGCAGCGTAGACAGGAGTGACGGCTACACCTTC. Amino acid sequence: CASSVDRSDGYTF.